This T cell receptor (beta chain) is drawn from a study of T cells in Graves' hyperthyroidism and ophthalmopathy. Study-level results: Ophthalmopathy, which appeared later, was predicted by the model a median about 6.8 months before onset.

About this clonotype itself: Its specificity is not known.

CDR1 and CDR2 (germline): SGHRS, YFSETQ. The V gene end was trimmed by 2 bases and the J gene end by 1 base; junction bases not matched to a gene: 1. The CDR3 runs 15 residues. Amplified regions were TCR beta CDR3 sequences from RNA transcripts. A set of HTBI primers served as the primers for a first-round RT-PCR of the TCR CDR3. Using its own MiXCR run on the multiplex PCR reads, TCRdb lists one record per CDR3 protein. The table lists about 530,000 distinct CDR3 sequences, approximately 17% of them singletons, with approximately 18% in the top ten. The genes are TRBV5-1 and TRBJ2-1; 9 nucleotides agree with TRBD2. This sequence was found in a woman aged 18-29 years with Graves' ophthalmopathy. The sequenced material came from blood. As DNA, the CDR3 is TGCGCCAGCAGCTTTGGACTAGCGTCCTACAATGAGCAGTTCTTC. Translation: CASSFGLASYNEQFF.